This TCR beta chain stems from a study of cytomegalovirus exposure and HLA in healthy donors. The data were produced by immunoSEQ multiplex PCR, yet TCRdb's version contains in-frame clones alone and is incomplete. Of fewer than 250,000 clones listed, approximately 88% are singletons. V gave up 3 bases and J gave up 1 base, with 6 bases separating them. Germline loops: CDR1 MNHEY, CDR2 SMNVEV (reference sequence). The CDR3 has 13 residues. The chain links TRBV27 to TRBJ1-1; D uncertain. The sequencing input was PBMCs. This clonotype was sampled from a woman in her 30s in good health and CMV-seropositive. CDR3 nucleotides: TGTGCCAGCAGTTTCGCAGGGAACACTGAAGCTTTCTTT. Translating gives CASSFAGNTEAFF.